Listed here are 15 T cell receptor beta chains from one sample, sequenced in a study of control samples from healthy donors and cancer patients. The table came from immunoSEQ multiplex PCR; TCRdb's copy has only in-frame clones and leaves some out. The table records about 170,000 clones, about 90% of them present only once. Sample: blood. These receptors were taken from a woman aged 30 to 39 in good health.

This chain connects TRBV9 to TRBJ1-1; D is undetermined. V lost 0 bases to trimming and J lost 5 bases, with 8 bases between them. Germline lookup yields CDR1 SGDLS and CDR2 YYNGEE. The CDR3 extends over 13 amino acids. The CDR3 DNA sequence: TGTGCCAGCAGCGTAGGTGTTGGGACTGAAGCTTTCTTT. As protein: CASSVGVGTEAFF. Variable domain in full (rest from reference TRBV9 and TRBJ1-1): DSGVTQTPKHLITATGQRVTLRCSPRSGDLSVYWYQQSLDQGLQFLIQYYNGEERAKGNILERFSAQQFPDLHSELNLSSLELGDSALYFCASSVGVGTEAFFGQGTRLTVV.

This clone came up a few times. The chain recombines TRBV5-1 with TRBJ1-1; TRBD1 matches 7 bases. Per the germline V gene, CDR1 is SGHRS and CDR2 is YFSETQ. This CDR3 spans 13 amino acids. V lost 5 bases to trimming and J lost 5 bases; unmatched junction nucleotides: 6. The CDR3 nucleotides read TGCGCCAGCAGACCAGGGGGGCTAACTGAAGCTTTCTTT. Encoded protein: CASRPGGLTEAFF.

The CDR3 DNA reads TGTGCCAGCATCGCGGGGGACTCCAATGAGCAGTTCTTC. Translating gives CASIAGDSNEQFF. J is TRBJ2-1 and V is TRBV7-9; 7 bases align to TRBD2. The V and J ends lost 7 bases and 6 bases, in that order; junction bases with no gene match: 6. In germline, CDR1 is SEHNR, CDR2 FQNEAQ (reference sequence). This CDR3 contains 13 residues.

The gene calls are TRBV5-1 and TRBJ1-1; perhaps TRBD1 as D (6 bases). The V end was cut by 0 bases, the J end by 5 bases, with 14 bases between. The CDR3 contains 15 residues. Germline-derived CDR1 and CDR2 are SGHRS and YFSETQ. CDR3 DNA sequence: TGCGCCAGCAGCTTGGATTGGGGAAGGGGGACTGAAGCTTTCTTT. It yields the protein CASSLDWGRGTEAFF.

The genes are TRBV14 and TRBJ2-7; no clear D gene. Deletions cut 0 bases from V and 4 bases from J, with 7 bases between. The germline gives CDR1 SGHDN, CDR2 FVKESK. The CDR3 runs 13 residues. CDR3 loop: CASSQDLAYEQYF. The CDR3 DNA reads as TGTGCCAGCAGCCAAGATCTGGCGTACGAGCAGTACTTC.

V gene TRBV24-1 combines with J gene TRBJ2-7; 7 bases fit TRBD2. The CDR3 is 14 amino acids. The germline gives CDR1 KGHDR, CDR2 SFDVKD. The V and J ends lost 4 bases and 7 bases, in that order; junction bases with no gene match: 9. The CDR3 nucleotides are TGTGCCACCAGTGAGTCGGGGTCGGGGGGTGAGCAGTACTTC. Its protein product is CATSESGSGGEQYF.

The chain combines TRBV5-1 with TRBJ1-4; 9 bases map to TRBD1. CDR3 length: 16 amino acids. V dropped 4 bases and J dropped 5; count of bases not matched to a gene: 9. The V gene's germline CDR1 is SGHRS and CDR2 YFSETQ. CDR3 in DNA: TGCGCCAGCAGCATAAGCCCCGGGACAGGGAATGAAAAACTGTTTTTT. This encodes CASSISPGTGNEKLFF.

The V and J genes are TRBV30 and TRBJ2-7, with 7 nucleotides matching TRBD1. J was trimmed by 6 bases and V by 3 bases; bases with no gene match: 5. Per germline, CDR1 GTSNPN and CDR2 SVGIG (reference sequence). The CDR3 has 12 amino acids. CDR3 nucleotides: TGTGCCTGGAGCCTCAACAGGGGCGAGCAGTACGTC. Its protein is CAWSLNRGEQYV.

The chain links TRBV7-2 to TRBJ2-5; unclear D gene. Germline CDR1 and CDR2: SGHTA and FQGNSA. Trimming removed 2 bases from V and 6 bases from J, with 16 bases in between. CDR3 length equals 15 residues. CDR3 sequence (DNA): TGTGCCAGCAGCTTACCTGGAAGAGCCCTTCAGACCCAGTACTTC. This translates into CASSLPGRALQTQYF.

The chain links TRBV4-2 to TRBJ1-5; no firm D call. The length of the CDR3 is 15 residues. V was clipped by 1 base and J by 0 bases, with 7 bases between them. From germline, CDR1 is LGHNA and CDR2 YNFKEQ. The CDR3 protein is CASSQVESSNQPQHF. As DNA, the CDR3 is TGTGCCAGCAGCCAAGTCGAGTCTAGCAATCAGCCCCAGCATTTT.

This chain links TRBV3-1 (or the pseudogene TRBV3-2) with TRBJ2-5, with D possibly being TRBD1 (5 bases). Trimming removed 0 bases at V and 3 bases at J, with 8 bases between. Germline CDR1 reads LGHDT; CDR2 reads YNNKEL (reference sequence). This CDR3 has 14 residues. The CDR3 sequence is CASSQDAGKETQYF. The CDR3, as DNA: TGTGCCAGCAGCCAAGATGCAGGGAAAGAGACCCAGTACTTC.

The V gene is TRBV30, the J gene TRBJ1-3, with D uncertain. The ends were cut back, 2 bases at V and 0 bases at J, with 11 bases in the middle. The CDR3 has 15 residues. Germline CDR1 reads GTSNPN; CDR2 reads SVGIG (reference sequence). Here the CDR3 reads CAWSSDGFSGNTIYF. DNA for the CDR3: TGTGCCTGGAGTTCCGACGGCTTCTCTGGAAACACCATATATTTT.

The chain links TRBV6-5 to TRBJ1-1; D is ambiguous. The germline V and J ends were trimmed by 6 bases and 7 bases, with 12 bases remaining between them. The CDR3 spans 12 residues. Germline V lookup: CDR1 MNHEY, CDR2 SVGAGI. The CDR3: CASRSSTNEAFF. The CDR3 DNA is TGTGCCAGCAGGTCCAGTACCAATGAAGCTTTCTTT.

CDR3 region: CASSLRTGGADTQYF. CDR3 sequence (DNA): TGTGCCAGCAGCTTGAGGACAGGGGGGGCAGATACGCAGTATTTT. This rearrangement joins TRBV5-6 to TRBJ2-3; 10 nucleotides match TRBD1. The CDR3 covers 15 residues. Germline V gene sequence: CDR1 SGHDT, CDR2 YYEEEE. V lost 1 base, J lost 4 bases, and 3 bases stayed unmatched.

This sequence joins TRBV27 and TRBJ2-7; no reliable D call. The CDR3 has 15 amino acids. Germline V gene sequence: CDR1 MNHEY, CDR2 SMNVEV (reference sequence). Trimming removed 0 bases at V and 3 bases at J, with 12 bases between. In nucleotides, the CDR3 is TGTGCCAGCAGTTTATCATCTGCGAATTACTACGAGCAGTACTTC. This codes for CASSLSSANYYEQYF.